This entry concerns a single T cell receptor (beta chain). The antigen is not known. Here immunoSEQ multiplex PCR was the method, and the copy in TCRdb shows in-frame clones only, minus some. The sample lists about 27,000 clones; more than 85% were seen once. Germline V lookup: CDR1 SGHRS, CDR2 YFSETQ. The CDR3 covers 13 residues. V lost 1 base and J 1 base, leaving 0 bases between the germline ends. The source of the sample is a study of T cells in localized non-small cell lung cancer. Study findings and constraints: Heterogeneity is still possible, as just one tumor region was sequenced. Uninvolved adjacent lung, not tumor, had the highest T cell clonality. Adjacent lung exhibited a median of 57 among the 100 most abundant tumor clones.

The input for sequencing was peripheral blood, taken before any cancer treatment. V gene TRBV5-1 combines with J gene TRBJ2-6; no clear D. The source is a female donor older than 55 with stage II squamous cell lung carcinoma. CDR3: CASSLSGANVLTF. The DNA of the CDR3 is TGCGCCAGCAGCTTGTCTGGGGCCAACGTCCTGACTTTC. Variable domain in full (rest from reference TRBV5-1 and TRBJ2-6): KAGVTQTPRYLIKTRGQQVTLSCSPISGHRSVSWYQQTPGQGLQFLFEYFSETQRNKGNFPGRFSGRQFSNSRSEMNVSTLELGDSALYLCASSLSGANVLTFGAGSRLTVL.